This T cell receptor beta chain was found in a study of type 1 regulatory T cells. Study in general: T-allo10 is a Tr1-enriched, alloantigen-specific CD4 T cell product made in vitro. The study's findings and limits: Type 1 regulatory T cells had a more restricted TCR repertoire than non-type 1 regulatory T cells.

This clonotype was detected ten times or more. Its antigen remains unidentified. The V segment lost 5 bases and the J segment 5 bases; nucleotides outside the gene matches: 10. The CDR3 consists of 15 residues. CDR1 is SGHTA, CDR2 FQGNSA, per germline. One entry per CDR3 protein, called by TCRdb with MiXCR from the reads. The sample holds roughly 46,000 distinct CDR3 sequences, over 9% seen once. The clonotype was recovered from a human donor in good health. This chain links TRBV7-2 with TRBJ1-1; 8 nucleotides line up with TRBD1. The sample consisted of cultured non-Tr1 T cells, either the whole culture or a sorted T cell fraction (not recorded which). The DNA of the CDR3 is TGTGCCAGCAGCCTACGGACAGGGAGCTTGACTGAAGCTTTCTTT. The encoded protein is CASSLRTGSLTEAFF.